This T cell receptor (beta chain) was retrieved from a study of response to subunit inactivated influenza vaccine. The V gene end was trimmed by 1 base and the J gene end by 4 bases; junction bases not matched to a gene: 8. The length of the CDR3 is 15 residues. The germline CDR1 and CDR2 sequences are GTSNPN and SVGIG (reference sequence). MiXCR, run by TCRdb on the RT-PCR reads, gives a single entry per CDR3 protein. The sample holds under 950,000 distinct CDR3 sequences, around 20% seen once. Comment on this clonotype: Its antigen is undetermined.

General study results and limits: Only a handful of new T cells, the authors suggested, are recruited with each seasonal influenza vaccination.

The source was PBMCs from blood, collected approximately 5 days after vaccination. The chain is built from TRBV30 and TRBJ2-3; TRBD1 agrees at 7 bases. This TCR was recovered from a man aged 50 to 60 who received an inactivated influenza vaccine. The chain's CDR3 is CAWSGPNRGADTQYF. The CDR3 region has the DNA TGTGCCTGGAGTGGCCCAAACAGGGGAGCAGATACGCAGTATTTT.